Listed below are T cell receptor beta chains from one sample, sequenced in a study of shared clonotypes between healthy human individuals. Clones were sequenced by immunoSEQ multiplex PCR, and TCRdb holds only the in-frame ones, with some missing. The sample has a few million clones, roughly 95% seen once. Sequencing was done on a sample of naive CD8+ T cells from PBMCs. Receptors were obtained from a man aged 18 to 29 in good health. Some clones in this sample may be carry-over from other donors' samples. CDR3s include the opening cysteine and the closing phenylalanine or tryptophan. A D gene is named only where the DNA matches it firmly. Clone size is not always given. Where it is, it says once, few, many or a class for expanded clones.

>15|TRBJ2-1|-|TRBD2|TRBV28
CASIQTSGRYNEQFF
TGTGCCAGCATCCAGACTAGCGGGAGGTACAATGAGCAGTTCTTC
>14|TRBJ1-5|-|-|TRBV6-1
CASSDRARGQPQHF
TGTGCCAGCAGTGATCGGGCGAGAGGGCAGCCCCAGCATTTT
>15|TRBJ2-1|-|TRBD2|TRBV7-9
CASSPGTSGSTEQFF
TGTGCCAGCAGCCCCGGGACTAGCGGGAGTACTGAGCAGTTCTTC
>14|TRBJ1-3|-|-|TRBV7-9
CASGTWDSGNTIYF
TGTGCCAGCGGAACCTGGGACTCTGGAAACACCATATATTTT
>14|TRBJ2-1|few|-|TRBV11-3
CASSSRQVSNEQFF
TGTGCCAGCAGCTCGAGACAGGTCAGCAATGAGCAGTTCTTC
>13|TRBJ1-2|-|-|TRBV19
CASSIHPSDGYTF
TGTGCCAGTAGTATACATCCTTCCGATGGCTACACCTTC
>14|TRBJ1-1|-|-|TRBV27
CASSISGPNTEAFF
TGTGCCAGCAGTATATCGGGACCGAACACTGAAGCTTTCTTT
>13|TRBJ1-2|-|-|TRBV9
CASSRTDNYGYTF
TGTGCCAGCAGCAGGACAGATAACTATGGCTACACCTTC
>12|TRBJ1-4|-|-|TRBV25-1
CASREVNEKLFF
TGTGCCAGCAGAGAAGTTAATGAAAAACTGTTTTTT
>17|TRBJ1-2|-|TRBD1|TRBV27
CASSLSAGTGEIYGYTF
TGTGCCAGCAGTTTATCGGCTGGGACAGGGGAGATCTATGGCTACACCTTC
>14|TRBJ2-7|-|-|TRBV11-2
CASSFWVRGDEQYF
TGTGCCAGCAGCTTTTGGGTCAGGGGGGACGAGCAGTACTTC
>14|TRBJ2-7|-|TRBD1|TRBV9
CASSAGTGVDEQYF
TGTGCCAGCAGCGCCGGGACAGGGGTTGACGAGCAGTACTTC
>15|TRBJ1-4|-|-|TRBV2
CASMQYTATNEKLFF
TGTGCCAGCATGCAGTATACGGCAACTAATGAAAAACTGTTTTTT
>14|TRBJ2-1|-|TRBD2|TRBV5-1
CASSFLAGEREQFF
TGCGCCAGCAGCTTCCTAGCGGGAGAGCGGGAGCAGTTCTTC
>16|TRBJ2-1|-|TRBD1|TRBV4-3
CASSQVSGDSYNEQFF
TGCGCCAGCAGCCAAGTCTCAGGGGACAGCTACAATGAGCAGTTCTTC
>10|TRBJ2-7|-|-|TRBV5-8
CASSFDRQYF
TGTGCCAGCAGCTTCGACAGGCAGTACTTC